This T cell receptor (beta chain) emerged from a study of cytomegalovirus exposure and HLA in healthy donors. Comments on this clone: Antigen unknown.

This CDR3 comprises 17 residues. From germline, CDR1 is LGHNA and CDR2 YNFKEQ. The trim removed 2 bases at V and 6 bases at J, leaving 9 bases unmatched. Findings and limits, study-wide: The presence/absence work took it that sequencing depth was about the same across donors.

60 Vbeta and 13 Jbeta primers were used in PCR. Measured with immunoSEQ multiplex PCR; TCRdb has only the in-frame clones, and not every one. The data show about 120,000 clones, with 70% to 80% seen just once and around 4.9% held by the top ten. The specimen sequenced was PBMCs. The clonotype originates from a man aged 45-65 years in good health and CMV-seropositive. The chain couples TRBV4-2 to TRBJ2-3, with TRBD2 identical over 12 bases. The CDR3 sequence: CASSQTTSGGSGDTQYF. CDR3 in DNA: TGTGCCAGCAGCCAAACTACTAGCGGGGGGTCCGGTGATACGCAGTATTTT.